This T cell receptor beta chain is drawn from a study of immune evolution from preneoplasia to lung adenocarcinoma. The protocol was immunoSEQ multiplex PCR, while the TCRdb copy is restricted to in-frame clones and leaves out a portion. The sample holds around 16,000 clones, approximately 86% seen once. CDR1 is MNHNY and CDR2 is SVGAGI in the germline V gene (reference sequence). Unmatched junction bases numbered 5, after V lost 7 bases and J lost 3 bases. The CDR3 contains 14 residues. The rearrangement uses TRBV6-6 and TRBJ2-5; TRBD2 matches at 10 bases. The sample taken for sequencing was FFPE invasive lung adenocarcinoma tissue. The sequence derives from a person aged 70 to 79 with invasive lung adenocarcinoma. The chain's CDR3 is CASIRSGGEETQYF. As DNA, the CDR3 is TGTGCCAGCATTCGAAGCGGGGGGGAAGAGACCCAGTACTTC.